This is a list of T cell receptor beta chains from one sample in a study of shared clonotypes between healthy human individuals. This table comes from immunoSEQ multiplex PCR, and its TCRdb copy is limited to in-frame clones, with some not included. The sample holds about 490,000 clones; roughly 85% are singletons and the top ten take around 12%. Sequencing input: PBMCs. The receptors were sampled from a woman in her 40s in good health. Some clones in this sample may be carry-over from other donors' samples. The CDR3 runs from the conserved cysteine through the conserved F or W. Each record gives: clone size, J gene, D gene, V gene, CDR3 DNA, CDR3 protein. A D gene is named only where the DNA matches it firmly. Rows may omit the clone size; those that give it use once, few, many or a size class.

.,TRBJ1-5,.,TRBV5-1,TGCGCCAGCAGCTCCCGGGACATGGGGAGACAGCCCCAGCATTTT,CASSSRDMGRQPQHF
.,TRBJ1-1,TRBD1,TRBV19,TGTGCCAGTAGCCGCGAGGGACAGACGAACACTGAAGCTTTCTTT,CASSREGQTNTEAFF
.,TRBJ2-5,.,TRBV4-1,TGCGCCAGCAGCAACAGTGGGCGGGAGACCCAGTACTTC,CASSNSGRETQYF
.,TRBJ1-1,TRBD1,TRBV18,TGTGCCAGCTCAACATCAGGGGGGTCCACTGAAGCTTTCTTT,CASSTSGGSTEAFF
few,TRBJ1-2,.,TRBV6-1,TGTGCCAGCAGTGAAGGGGGTTGGAGGGCCTATGGCTACACCTTC,CASSEGGWRAYGYTF
.,TRBJ2-7,TRBD1,TRBV5-1,TGCGCCAGCAGCTTGGCGGTCCGACAGGGTGGCACCTACGAGCAGTACTTC,CASSLAVRQGGTYEQYF
.,TRBJ1-5,.,TRBV10-2,TGCGCCAGCAGGGCTTCGCGGGTGGGTTTGGGGCCCCAGCATTTT,CASRASRVGLGPQHF
.,TRBJ1-4,TRBD1,TRBV4-1,TGCGCCAGCAGCCTTACACAGGGGATTGGAGAAAAACTGTTTTTT,CASSLTQGIGEKLFF
few,TRBJ2-3,TRBD2,TRBV15,TGTGCCACCAGCAGTGGGTTTAGTTCGGGAGGACCGGATACGCAGTATTTT,CATSSGFSSGGPDTQYF
.,TRBJ2-7,.,TRBV7-9,TGTGCCAGCAGCCCCACCCCCGGGACTCCGGAGCAGTACTTC,CASSPTPGTPEQYF
.,TRBJ2-3,.,TRBV11-3,TGTGCCAGCAGCTCTGGATTGGGGAGTGGGGCAGATACGCAGTATTTT,CASSSGLGSGADTQYF
.,TRBJ2-2,TRBD1,TRBV11-1,TGTGCCAGCAGCGCCAGGACAGGGGAGACCGGGGAGCTGTTTTTT,CASSARTGETGELFF
.,TRBJ2-5,.,TRBV19,TGTGCCAGTAGTATAGGAAGACAAGAGACCCAGTACTTC,CASSIGRQETQYF